This T cell receptor beta chain was captured in a study of cytomegalovirus exposure and HLA in healthy donors. Study results and limitations: The majority of TCR sequences were rare, yet some public TCRs appeared in many donors. When analyzed later, the rates of TCR association showed variation by HLA locus, with DRB1 the most and HLA-C the fewest.

On this clone itself: Its target is unknown.

Both 60 Vbeta primers and 13 Jbeta primers went into the PCR. The table came from immunoSEQ multiplex PCR; TCRdb's copy has only in-frame clones and leaves some out. This table holds about 160,000 clones, about 80% found once. V was shortened by 3 bases and J by 7 bases, with 10 bases between the two germline ends. The CDR3 consists of 12 residues. Germline CDR1 is SGHDT and CDR2 is YYEEEE. The rearrangement joins TRBV5-6 to TRBJ2-5; tentative D call: TRBD1 (6 bases). Sequencing used PBMCs. This clonotype was obtained from a man aged 25 to 40 in good health and CMV-seronegative. The CDR3 region has the DNA TGTGCCAGCAGCTACGACAGGCGGACCCAGTACTTC. Translation gives CASSYDRRTQYF.